These 24 T cell receptor beta chains were all obtained from the same sample, sequenced in a study of CD8 T cells in Susac syndrome. A quantity of roughly 0.5 to 1 ug RNA underwent reverse transcription using random hexamers. TCRdb fed the immunoSEQ multiplex PCR reads into MiXCR, producing one record per CDR3 protein. The profile shows about 52,000 distinct CDR3 sequences, 93% of them singletons. The specimen was CD8+ T cells from PBMCs. These receptors were obtained from a human donor with multiple sclerosis.

V and J are TRBV5-1 and TRBJ2-2, with D unclear. The CDR3 is made up of 11 amino acids. Looked up from germline, CDR1 is SGHRS and CDR2 is YFSETQ. V lost 0 bases and J 12 bases, leaving 6 bases between the germline ends. The CDR3 protein is CASSLGSQLFF. CDR3 nucleotide sequence: TGCGCCAGCAGCTTGGGCTCCCAGCTGTTTTTT.

In nucleotides, the CDR3 is TGCGCCAGCAGCTCAGAGGACAGTTTATACAATGAGCAGTTCTTC. As protein: CASSSEDSLYNEQFF. V and J are TRBV5-1 and TRBJ2-1; a weak D match, TRBD1 (6 bases). Trimming removed 3 bases from V and 4 bases from J, with 14 bases in between. This CDR3 is 15 amino acids long. CDR1 and CDR2 from the germline V gene are SGHRS and YFSETQ.

This clonotype was counted once. V usage is TRBV7-3 and J usage is TRBJ2-5, with TRBD1 identical over 9 bases. The germline gives CDR1 SGHTA, CDR2 FQGTGA. CDR3 length: 18 residues. Unmatched junction bases numbered 16, after V lost 4 bases and J lost 4 bases. The DNA for the CDR3 is TGTGCCAGCAGCTCCTTTGGCCCCCGGGACAGGGTGACAGAGACCCAGTACTTC. Translated: CASSSFGPRDRVTETQYF.

The CDR3 DNA is TGCAGTGCTAGAGAATACAGGGATTTCTATGGCTACACCTTC. Protein sequence: CSAREYRDFYGYTF. J is TRBJ1-2 and V is TRBV20-1; D perhaps matches TRBD1 (6 bases). Germline V gives CDR1 DFQATT, CDR2 SNEGSKA (reference sequence). The ends were cut back, 0 bases at V and 4 bases at J, with 12 bases in the middle. The CDR3 spans 14 residues.

The CDR3 is CASSQDLGQGASEAFF. In nucleotides, the CDR3 is TGTGCCAGCAGCCAAGACCTGGGACAGGGGGCATCTGAAGCTTTCTTT. The chain uses TRBV4-2 and TRBJ1-1; 12 bases match TRBD1. CDR3 size: 16 residues. Germline assignment: CDR1 LGHNA and CDR2 YNFKEQ. Trimming took 0 bases from V and 6 from J; bases not matched to a gene: 5.

The rearrangement joins TRBV29-1 to TRBJ1-2, with 9 bases matching TRBD1. Germline V lookup: CDR1 SQVTM, CDR2 ANQGSEA. The CDR3 length is 13 residues. The V and J ends lost 7 bases and 4 bases, in that order; junction bases with no gene match: 7. The CDR3 nucleotides are TGCAGCGCCGTGACAGGGGGGTTCTATGGCTACACCTTC. Protein: CSAVTGGFYGYTF.

Here the CDR3 DNA reads TGTGCCAGCTCCCGAGGGGGAGAGAATACTGAAGCTTTCTTT. This gives the protein CASSRGGENTEAFF. The chain combines TRBV28 with TRBJ1-1, with D perhaps matching TRBD1 (6 bases). Germline-derived CDR1 and CDR2 are MDHEN and SYDVKM. Trimming removed 8 bases at V and 5 bases at J, with 18 bases between. The CDR3 contains 14 residues.

This chain links TRBV7-9 with TRBJ1-6; 9 bases fit TRBD1. Trimming took 5 bases from V and 9 from J; bases not matched to a gene: 8. Germline V gene lookup returns CDR1 SEHNR and CDR2 FQNEAQ (reference sequence). This CDR3 has 15 amino acids. The CDR3 nucleotides are TGTGCCAGCAGCATCACAGGGGGCGTTAGTTCACCCCTCCACTTT. Its translation: CASSITGGVSSPLHF.

The chain combines TRBV30 with TRBJ2-7, with 7 bases that match TRBD1. This CDR3 contains 15 residues. Per germline, CDR1 GTSNPN and CDR2 SVGIG (reference sequence). V trimming: 1 base; J trimming: 0 bases; junction bases outside the gene matches: 6. This CDR3 is CAWSEGQESSYEQYF. CDR3 nucleotide sequence: TGTGCCTGGAGTGAAGGACAGGAAAGCTCCTACGAGCAGTACTTC.

J is TRBJ2-7 and V is TRBV2; no definite D call. The germline V gene encodes CDR1 SNHLY and CDR2 FYNNEI. The CDR3 is made up of 14 amino acids. V was clipped by 4 bases and J by 3 bases, with 13 bases between them. The DNA of the CDR3 is TGTGCCAGCAGTGTTCTAGTATCCAACTACGAGCAGTACTTC. Translation gives CASSVLVSNYEQYF.

This rearrangement joins TRBV7-9 to TRBJ2-2, with 10 bases that match TRBD2. The CDR3 extends over 19 amino acids. Germline V lookup: CDR1 SEHNR, CDR2 FQNEAQ (reference sequence). The V segment lost 4 bases and the J segment 0 bases; nucleotides outside the gene matches: 11. Here the CDR3 DNA reads TGTGCCAGCAGCTCCTCCCTTCTAGCGGGGGACACGAACACCGGGGAGCTGTTTTTT. Translation: CASSSSLLAGDTNTGELFF.

This chain joins TRBV12-3 or TRBV12-4 and TRBJ1-2, with TRBD1 matching 7 bases. Germline trimming cut 7 bases from V and 4 bases from J; bases unmatched to any gene: 15. The length of the CDR3 is 16 residues. The CDR3 is CASTEILRGNGYGYTF. CDR3 DNA: TGTGCCAGCACCGAAATCCTCAGGGGGAACGGCTATGGCTACACCTTC.

J is TRBJ2-5 and V is TRBV4-1; tentatively, D is TRBD1 or TRBD2 (5 bases each). Germline-derived CDR1 and CDR2 are MGHRA and YSYEKL. CDR3 length equals 15 residues. Trimming took 0 bases from V and 4 from J, leaving 12 bases between them. Written as DNA, the CDR3 is TGCGCCAGCAGCCAAGATCAGGGAGATGGAGAGACCCAGTACTTC. Amino acid sequence: CASSQDQGDGETQYF.

The gene calls are TRBV4-3 and TRBJ2-1; tentatively, D is TRBD1 (6 bases). The CDR3 extends over 19 amino acids. Germline values: CDR1 LGHNA, CDR2 YSLEER. Trimming removed 1 base from V and 3 bases from J, with 22 bases in between. The CDR3 region has the DNA TGCGCCAGCAGCCAAGTTCGATCGGGCTCGGGGACATACTACAATGAGCAGTTCTTC. Its translation: CASSQVRSGSGTYYNEQFF.

V gene TRBV13 combines with J gene TRBJ1-1, with D perhaps TRBD1 (5 bases). The CDR3 is made up of 15 amino acids. Trimming stripped 4 bases from V and 3 bases from J, with 15 bases between. Per germline, CDR1 PRHDT and CDR2 FYEKMQ (reference sequence). The CDR3 loop reads CASSSYPPGHTEAFF. The CDR3 DNA sequence: TGTGCCAGCAGCTCATACCCTCCAGGGCACACTGAAGCTTTCTTT.

This rearrangement joins TRBV7-8 to TRBJ1-2, with 10 positions matching TRBD1. V was pared by 5 bases and J by 7 bases, with 7 bases of the junction left unmatched. The length of the CDR3 is 14 residues. Germline assignment: CDR1 SGHVS and CDR2 FQNEAQ. In DNA, the CDR3 is TGTGCCAGCAGCGGGACAGGGGATAGACGTGGCTACACCTTC. This gives the protein CASSGTGDRRGYTF.

The rearrangement uses TRBV4-3 and TRBJ2-7, with a weak D call TRBD1 (5 bases). Germline V gene sequence: CDR1 LGHNA, CDR2 YSLEER. CDR3 length: 14 residues. V lost 4 bases and J lost 6, with 16 bases in between. CDR3 nucleotide sequence: TGCGCCAGCAGCCCCGAAACAGGTTTGGGCGAGCAGTACTTC. It translates to CASSPETGLGEQYF.

This clonotype occurred once. The genes are TRBV27 and TRBJ2-2, with 10 bases identical to TRBD2. Germline V gene data show CDR1 as MNHEY and CDR2 as SMNVEV (reference sequence). The trim removed 5 bases at V and 2 bases at J, leaving 5 bases unmatched. The CDR3 is 16 amino acids. As DNA, the CDR3 is TGTGCCAGCAGTCGACTAGCGGGCTATAACACCGGGGAGCTGTTTTTT. Amino acid sequence: CASSRLAGYNTGELFF.

The chain carries TRBV5-1 and TRBJ2-5, with 8 positions matching TRBD2. The CDR3 sequence is 13 residues long. Germline lookup yields CDR1 SGHRS and CDR2 YFSETQ. V lost 9 bases, J lost 5 bases, and 9 bases stayed unmatched. Here the CDR3 DNA reads TGCGCCACCCTTACGACTAGCGTGGAGACCCAGTACTTC. Translating it yields CATLTTSVETQYF. Variable domain in full (rest from reference TRBV5-1 and TRBJ2-5): KAGVTQTPRYLIKTRGQQVTLSCSPISGHRSVSWYQQTPGQGLQFLFEYFSETQRNKGNFPGRFSGRQFSNSRSEMNVSTLELGDSALYLCATLTTSVETQYFGPGTRLLVL.

The chain couples TRBV7-9 to TRBJ2-5; 8 nucleotides agree with TRBD2. Germline CDR1 and CDR2: SEHNR and FQNEAQ (reference sequence). Trimming took 4 bases from V and 4 from J; bases not matched to a gene: 11. This CDR3 has 16 amino acids. CDR3 nucleotide sequence: TGTGCCAGCAGCTCCTCTGACGGGGGGGTCAGAGAGACCCAGTACTTC. This translates into CASSSSDGGVRETQYF.

V usage is TRBV11-2 and J usage is TRBJ2-3; D gene unclear. V was shortened by 3 bases and J by 5 bases, with 9 bases between the two germline ends. From germline, CDR1 is SGHAT and CDR2 FQNNGV. The CDR3 covers 13 residues. CDR3: CASSFGFLDTQYF. The CDR3 coding sequence is TGTGCCAGCAGCTTCGGTTTCTTAGATACGCAGTATTTT.

V is TRBV6-2 or TRBV6-3 and J is TRBJ1-2, with D unresolved. This CDR3 has 15 residues. Germline loops: CDR1 MNHEY, CDR2 SVGEGT. The V end was cut by 1 base, the J end by 3 bases, with 12 bases between. CDR3 nucleotide sequence: TGTGCCAGCAGTTACTGGGCAGCAGGCGACTATGGCTACACCTTC. Its translation is CASSYWAAGDYGYTF.

The rearrangement uses TRBV2 and TRBJ1-2; unclear D gene. Germline-derived CDR1 and CDR2 are SNHLY and FYNNEI. This CDR3 spans 15 amino acids. Trimming took 4 bases from V and 6 from J, leaving 18 bases between them. CDR3 sequence reads: CASSVGSLLGDGYTF. The CDR3 DNA follows: TGTGCCAGCAGTGTAGGGTCGTTGCTTGGAGATGGCTACACCTTC.

The chain recombines TRBV10-2 with TRBJ2-3; D is unresolved. The V end lost 4 bases, the J end lost 3 bases, and 11 bases lay between the germline ends. The CDR3 is made up of 14 amino acids. Germline V CDR1 and CDR2: WSHSY, SAAADI. CDR3 protein: CASSALSITDTQYF. As DNA, the CDR3 is TGCGCCAGCAGTGCACTTAGTATTACAGATACGCAGTATTTT.